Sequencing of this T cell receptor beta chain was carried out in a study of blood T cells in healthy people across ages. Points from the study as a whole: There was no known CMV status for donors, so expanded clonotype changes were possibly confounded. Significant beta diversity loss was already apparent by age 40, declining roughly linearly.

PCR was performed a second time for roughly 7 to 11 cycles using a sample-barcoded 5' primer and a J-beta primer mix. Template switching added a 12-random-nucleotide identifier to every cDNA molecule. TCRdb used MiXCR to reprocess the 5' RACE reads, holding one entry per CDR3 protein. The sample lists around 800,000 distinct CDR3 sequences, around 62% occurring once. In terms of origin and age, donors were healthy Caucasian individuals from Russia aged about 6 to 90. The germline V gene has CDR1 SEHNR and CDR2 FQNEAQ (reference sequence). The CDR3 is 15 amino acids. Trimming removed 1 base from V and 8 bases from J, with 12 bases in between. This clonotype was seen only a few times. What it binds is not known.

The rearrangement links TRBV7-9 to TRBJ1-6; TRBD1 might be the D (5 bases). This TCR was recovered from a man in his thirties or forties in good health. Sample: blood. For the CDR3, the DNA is TGTGCCAGCAGCTTAGGGGCTACCAGGGATTCACCCCTCCACTTT. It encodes CASSLGATRDSPLHF.